The clone carrying this TCR beta chain occurred a few times. Its target is unknown. The data derive from a study of blood T cells in healthy people across ages. Whole-study findings and limits: A roughly linear fall in TCR beta diversity per million T cells was seen with increasing age. Diversity was higher, and naive CD4+ cells more numerous, in long-lived donors than in aged donors.

Germline assignment: CDR1 LGHNA and CDR2 YSLEER. V was shortened by 0 bases and J by 3 bases, with 13 bases between the two germline ends. This CDR3 spans 16 amino acids. Together with a sample-barcoded 5' primer, a J-beta primer mix was included in a second PCR lasting roughly 6 to 12 cycles. A template-switch adaptor with 12 random nucleotides tagged each cDNA molecule. One entry per CDR3 protein results from TCRdb running MiXCR on the 5' RACE reads. Of some 940,000 distinct CDR3 sequences in the sample, 25% to 30% were seen once. These data were likewise used in another study, on T cells of mothers and their children.

The receptor was derived from a woman aged 40 to 49 in good health. The sample taken for sequencing was blood. This chain joins TRBV4-3 and TRBJ2-3; D remains ambiguous. CDR3 sequence: CASSQERRFRTDTQYF. CDR3 sequence (DNA): TGCGCCAGCAGCCAAGAGCGCCGTTTTAGAACAGATACGCAGTATTTT.